Only a few counts were recorded for the clone carrying this T cell receptor (beta chain). Antigen unknown. Within the ViraFEST assay, antigen-specific CD4+ T cells underwent expansion with viral peptide pools prior to sequencing. Isolation of CD4+ T cells took place after 10 days of culture. Either the mRNA-1273 or the BNT162b2 vaccine was given to participants as two doses. Wells each received 2 million to 2.5 million PBMC, cultured with around 9.6 IU/ml IL-2 and about 9 ug/ml peptides. Half the medium was replaced with IL-2 medium on days 3 and 7. The protocol was immunoSEQ multiplex PCR, while the TCRdb copy is restricted to in-frame clones and leaves out a portion. Here the sample spans 75,000 or so clones, 60% to 85% being singletons. The CDR3 contains 15 residues. The V and J ends lost 4 bases and 8 bases, in that order; junction bases with no gene match: 10. Germline V lookup: CDR1 MNHEY, CDR2 SVGAGI.

This record belongs to a study of vaccination effects on CD4 cells after COVID-19. General study results and limits: Early post-infection timepoints were absent, and convalescent patients were few. Clones of infection and vaccine origin contracted markedly late after vaccination.

Sequences were derived from CD4+ T cells from PBMCs cultured with HCoV-OC43 spike peptides, sampled after COVID-19 vaccination. Regarding subset: HCoV-OC43 spike overlapping peptide pool stimulation. The receptor was isolated from a human donor who received a COVID-19 vaccine. The chain employs TRBV6-5 and TRBJ1-1; 10 bases match TRBD1. CDR3 amino acids: CASSSRDRGFTEAFF. For the CDR3, the DNA is TGTGCCAGCAGTTCCCGGGACAGGGGCTTTACCGAAGCTTTCTTT.